This T cell receptor beta chain appears in the sequencing data of a study of siplizumab effects on memory and regulatory T cells. Repertoires were generated with immunoSEQ multiplex PCR, while TCRdb's copy carries only in-frame clones and drops some. The data hold about 100,000 clones, with about 94% observed a single time. V gave up 1 base and J gave up 4 bases, with 17 bases separating them. The length of the CDR3 is 17 residues. Germline V gene sequence: CDR1 SGHRS, CDR2 YFSETQ. The chain joins TRBV5-1 to TRBJ2-2; D may be TRBD1 or TRBD2 (5 bases each). The source of this sequence is a human donor in good health. Material: non-Treg CD4+ T cells sorted from blood. CDR3 in DNA: TGCGCCAGCAGCTTGAGCATCGGGGACCCGGGCACCGGGGAGCTGTTTTTT. It is translated as CASSLSIGDPGTGELFF.